This T cell receptor (beta chain) was identified in a study of control samples from healthy donors and cancer patients. This clone occurred a few times. The assay was immunoSEQ multiplex PCR, and TCRdb's table has in-frame clones only and misses some. Among 120,000 or so clones listed, more than 75% were seen once. The CDR3 has 16 residues. The germline V and J ends were trimmed by 0 bases and 8 bases, with 19 bases remaining between them. Germline CDR1 is LNHDA and CDR2 is SQIVND (reference sequence). Input material: blood. The chain combines TRBV19 with TRBJ1-2; no definite D call. The origin of this receptor is a man in his 60s in good health. In DNA form, the CDR3 reads TGTGCCAGTAGTATAGATACGAGACGGGTTTTAGACGGCTACACCTTC. Translation gives CASSIDTRRVLDGYTF.